Following are 28 T cell receptor beta chains from one sample sequenced in a study of cytomegalovirus exposure and HLA in healthy donors. The PCR employed 60 Vbeta primers together with 13 Jbeta primers. This table comes from immunoSEQ multiplex PCR, and its TCRdb copy is limited to in-frame clones, with some not included. The data hold approximately 100,000 clones, with 70% to 80% observed a single time. The sequencing input was PBMCs. Receptors were obtained from a woman in her thirties or forties in good health and CMV-seronegative.

The chain has TRBV28 and TRBJ1-6, with D maybe TRBD1 (5 bases). The CDR3 extends over 16 amino acids. V was trimmed by 6 bases and J by 2 bases, leaving 14 bases between them. Looked up from germline, CDR1 is MDHEN and CDR2 is SYDVKM. The CDR3: CASSRQSMAYNSPLHF. Written as DNA, the CDR3 is TGTGCCAGCAGCCGACAGTCAATGGCCTATAATTCACCCCTCCACTTT.

V and J are TRBV5-1 and TRBJ2-1; 10 bases are shared with TRBD2. V trimming: 4 bases; J trimming: 2 bases; junction bases outside the gene matches: 6. Germline V gene data show CDR1 as SGHRS and CDR2 as YFSETQ. There are 16 residues in the CDR3. CDR3 loop: CASSGVAGGPYNEQFF. The CDR3 DNA reads TGCGCCAGCAGCGGGGTAGCGGGAGGCCCCTACAATGAGCAGTTCTTC.

Only a few counts were recorded for this clone. The chain recombines TRBV10-3 with TRBJ1-1; 7 bases agree with TRBD1. Germline assignment: CDR1 ENHRY and CDR2 SYGVKD. The CDR3 totals 14 residues. With 4 bases clipped from V and 2 bases from J, the junction kept 4 bases outside the gene matches. As DNA, the CDR3 is TGTGCCATCAGTGGGACAGGCCTTAACACTGAAGCTTTCTTT. It yields the protein CAISGTGLNTEAFF.

The chain combines TRBV9 with TRBJ1-4; 8 nucleotides align to TRBD1. Per germline, CDR1 SGDLS and CDR2 YYNGEE. The CDR3 loop spans 15 amino acids. After removal of 4 bases from V and 4 bases from J, the junction contained 6 bases not matched to a gene. Here the CDR3 reads CASSFGQGHNEKLFF. CDR3 nucleotides: TGTGCCAGCAGCTTCGGACAGGGCCATAATGAAAAACTGTTTTTT.

The J gene is TRBJ1-6, the V gene TRBV5-1; D unresolved. In germline, CDR1 is SGHRS, CDR2 YFSETQ. Deletions cut 1 base from V and 8 bases from J, with 16 bases between. The CDR3 totals 16 residues. CDR3 region: CASSLLGSGRDSPLHF. The DNA for the CDR3 is TGCGCCAGCAGCTTGTTAGGGTCGGGGAGAGATTCACCCCTCCACTTT. Supplemented by reference TRBV5-1 and TRBJ1-6, the full variable domain reads KAGVTQTPRYLIKTRGQQVTLSCSPISGHRSVSWYQQTPGQGLQFLFEYFSETQRNKGNFPGRFSGRQFSNSRSEMNVSTLELGDSALYLCASSLLGSGRDSPLHFGNGTRLTVT.

V usage is TRBV11-2 and J usage is TRBJ2-7; 9 nucleotides agree with TRBD1. Losses at the gene ends were 6 bases for V and 0 bases for J; bases not matched to a gene: 9. The CDR3 spans 16 residues. Germline V CDR1 and CDR2: SGHAT, FQNNGV. The CDR3 reads CASRFPGQGDSYEQYF. In DNA, the CDR3 is TGTGCCAGCAGGTTTCCGGGACAGGGCGACTCCTACGAGCAGTACTTC.

The gene calls are TRBV27 and TRBJ1-2, with D possibly being TRBD1 (5 bases). CDR3 length: 14 residues. From germline, CDR1 is MNHEY and CDR2 SMNVEV (reference sequence). V lost 3 bases to trimming and J lost 3 bases, with 11 bases between them. CDR3 bases: TGTGCCAGCAGTTTTCGATCGGGGGACTATGGCTACACCTTC. Its translation is CASSFRSGDYGYTF.

The gene calls are TRBV28 and TRBJ2-1, with 14 bases identical to TRBD2. V was clipped by 5 bases and J by 0 bases; unmatched bases: 9. CDR1 is MDHEN and CDR2 is SYDVKM in the germline V gene. The CDR3 is made up of 19 amino acids. For the CDR3, the DNA is TGTGCCAGCAGTACCACGGGACTAGCGGGGGCAAACTCCTACAATGAGCAGTTCTTC. Its protein is CASSTTGLAGANSYNEQFF.

This sequence joins TRBV7-9 and TRBJ2-1, with 8 bases fitting TRBD1. With 3 bases clipped from V and 1 base from J, the junction kept 5 bases outside the gene matches. This CDR3 comprises 16 residues. The germline V gene has CDR1 SEHNR and CDR2 FQNEAQ (reference sequence). CDR3: CASSFPTGGSYNEQFF. Here the CDR3 DNA reads TGTGCCAGCAGCTTCCCCACAGGGGGTTCCTACAATGAGCAGTTCTTC. The complete variable domain, with remaining parts taken from reference TRBV7-9 and TRBJ2-1, reads DTGVSQNPRHKITKRGQNVTFRCDPISEHNRLYWYRQTLGQGPEFLTYFQNEAQLEKSRLLSDRFSAERPKGSFSTLEIQRTEQGDSAMYLCASSFPTGGSYNEQFFGPGTRLTVL.

V is TRBV4-3 and J is TRBJ2-3; 8 bases are a match to TRBD1. V was clipped by 0 bases and J by 4 bases; unmatched bases: 0. Germline values: CDR1 LGHNA, CDR2 YSLEER. The CDR3 runs 14 residues. CDR3: CASSQEQGADTQYF. CDR3 coding DNA: TGCGCCAGCAGCCAAGAACAGGGGGCAGATACGCAGTATTTT.

The rearrangement links TRBV6-5 to TRBJ1-5, with D possibly matching TRBD1 (6 bases). V lost 2 bases, J lost 5 bases, and 10 bases lay in between. The CDR3 totals 14 residues. Germline values: CDR1 MNHEY, CDR2 SVGAGI. CDR3 nucleotides: TGTGCCAGCAGTTACGTGGCAGGGGATCAGCCCCAGCATTTT. Amino acids: CASSYVAGDQPQHF.

Here the CDR3 reads CASSMGTGTGNTIYF. DNA for the CDR3: TGTGCCAGCAGCATGGGGACAGGGACTGGAAACACCATATATTTT. V and J are TRBV5-5 and TRBJ1-3, with 9 bases identical to TRBD1. Germline loops: CDR1 SGHKS, CDR2 YYEKEE (reference sequence). CDR3 length equals 15 residues. Unmatched junction bases numbered 4, after V lost 4 bases and J lost 2 bases.

The genes are TRBV10-3 and TRBJ1-1, with D possibly being TRBD1 (5 bases). Germline V lookup: CDR1 ENHRY, CDR2 SYGVKD. V was cut by 6 bases and J by 0 bases, with 14 bases left in between. This CDR3 has 15 residues. This chain's CDR3 is CAIRGPTELNTEAFF. As DNA, the CDR3 is TGTGCCATCAGGGGGCCAACAGAGTTGAACACTGAAGCTTTCTTT.

V and J are TRBV7-2 and TRBJ2-1; TRBD2 might be the D (5 bases). The CDR3 extends over 17 amino acids. Germline V gene data show CDR1 as SGHTA and CDR2 as FQGNSA. The ends were cut back, 1 base at V and 7 bases at J, with 20 bases in the middle. CDR3 bases: TGTGCCAGCAGCTTAGTGGGCGTTCGGACTCGGCGGAATGAGCAGTTCTTC. Its translation: CASSLVGVRTRRNEQFF.

In nucleotides, the CDR3 is TGCGCCATTTCGCCGGGAATCTCTGGAAACACCATATATTTT. Its protein product is CAISPGISGNTIYF. The gene calls are TRBV10-2 and TRBJ1-3; D is uncertain. The CDR3 has 14 amino acids. Germline CDR1 is WSHSY and CDR2 is SAAADI. V lost 10 bases to trimming and J lost 0 bases, with 13 bases between them.

The chain couples TRBV12-2 to TRBJ2-3; TRBD2 reflects the table's D call only, with no check against the DNA. TRBV12-2 is a pseudogene. This CDR3 contains 19 residues. DNA for the CDR3: TGTGCAAGTCGCTTCACTCCTAGACTAGCGGGAGGATATACAGATACGCAGTATTTT. Its translation: CASRFTPRLAGGYTDTQYF.

J is TRBJ2-1 and V is TRBV10-3, with 8 bases lining up with TRBD2. V dropped 0 bases and J dropped 3; count of bases not matched to a gene: 4. The CDR3 runs to 16 residues. Looked up from germline, CDR1 is ENHRY and CDR2 is SYGVKD. The DNA for the CDR3 is TGTGCCATCAGTGAGTCGCGGGGGGCGGGCTACAATGAGCAGTTCTTC. Protein sequence: CAISESRGAGYNEQFF.

This clone was counted once. The rearrangement uses TRBV5-1 and TRBJ2-1, with D perhaps TRBD2 (6 bases). Trimming cost V 4 bases and J 9 bases, with 23 bases left between them. Germline V lookup: CDR1 SGHRS, CDR2 YFSETQ. This CDR3 is built from 16 residues. The CDR3 protein is CASSVIPGRERLEQFF. CDR3 coding DNA: TGCGCCAGCAGCGTTATCCCGGGTCGGGAGAGGCTTGAGCAGTTCTTC.

V usage is TRBV10-3 and J usage is TRBJ1-2; possibly TRBD1 for D (6 bases). The CDR3 is 15 amino acids. Trimming shortened V by 2 bases and J by 2 bases, and 12 bases separated the two germline ends. Germline V lookup: CDR1 ENHRY, CDR2 SYGVKD. CDR3 coding DNA: TGTGCCATCAGTGAGGACAGGACAGTCAACTATGGCTACACCTTC. Its translation is CAISEDRTVNYGYTF.

The chain uses TRBV9 and TRBJ2-3; 14 nucleotides align to TRBD2. V was pared by 0 bases and J by 3 bases, with 6 bases of the junction left unmatched. The length of the CDR3 is 18 residues. Looked up from germline, CDR1 is SGDLS and CDR2 is YYNGEE. The CDR3 sequence is CASSVVGTSGSRTDTQYF. The CDR3 DNA is TGTGCCAGCAGCGTAGTGGGGACTAGCGGGAGTAGGACAGATACGCAGTATTTT.

The table lists this clone with a few counts. V and J are TRBV5-1 and TRBJ2-7; 11 bases are a match to TRBD1. Trimming at V came to 4 bases and at J to 4 bases, leaving 13 bases not matched to a gene. The CDR3 runs 17 residues. Germline-derived CDR1 and CDR2 are SGHRS and YFSETQ. CDR3 region: CASSRTGGAGLGYEQYF. The CDR3 DNA is TGCGCCAGCAGCCGGACAGGGGGCGCGGGACTCGGGTACGAGCAGTACTTC. Filled out from reference TRBV5-1 and TRBJ2-7, the complete variable domain reads KAGVTQTPRYLIKTRGQQVTLSCSPISGHRSVSWYQQTPGQGLQFLFEYFSETQRNKGNFPGRFSGRQFSNSRSEMNVSTLELGDSALYLCASSRTGGAGLGYEQYFGPGTRLTVT.

Here the CDR3 DNA reads TGTGCCAGCAGTGAATATACAGGGGCCGGCTCCTACGAGCAGTACTTC. Protein sequence: CASSEYTGAGSYEQYF. The chain links TRBV25-1 to TRBJ2-7; 7 nucleotides match TRBD1. V lost 0 bases, J lost 0 bases, and 5 bases stayed unmatched. The CDR3 contains 16 residues. Germline CDR1 MGHDK, CDR2 SYGVNS.

The chain couples TRBV28 to TRBJ1-2, with D maybe TRBD1 (6 bases). V shed 8 bases and J shed 2 bases, with 15 bases lying between them. Germline values: CDR1 MDHEN, CDR2 SYDVKM. This CDR3 is built from 14 residues. DNA for the CDR3: TGTGCCAGCGGGACCGCGACAGGAAACTATGGCTACACCTTC. Translated: CASGTATGNYGYTF.

CDR3 in DNA: TGTGCCAGCAGTCCCCAAACTAGCGGGGGAACAGATACGCAGTATTTT. Translated, it gives CASSPQTSGGTDTQYF. The rearrangement links TRBV28 to TRBJ2-3, with 11 nucleotides matching TRBD2. In germline, CDR1 is MDHEN, CDR2 SYDVKM. The CDR3 length is 16 residues. V shed 5 bases and J 3 bases; nucleotides not matched to a gene: 7.

V and J are TRBV5-1 and TRBJ1-1, with 7 positions matching TRBD1. Germline CDR1 is SGHRS and CDR2 is YFSETQ. V lost 4 bases to trimming and J lost 8 bases; unmatched junction nucleotides: 14. This CDR3 spans 15 amino acids. In DNA, the CDR3 is TGCGCCAGCAGCGGGGACAGAGTAACGGCTAGAGAAGCTTTCTTT. It codes for CASSGDRVTAREAFF.

This clone was found a few times. This chain uses TRBV28 with TRBJ1-2; TRBD1 matches at 7 bases. Per germline, CDR1 MDHEN and CDR2 SYDVKM. The CDR3 spans 17 residues. Trimming removed 0 bases from V and 7 bases from J; junction bases left unmatched: 14. CDR3 sequence reads: CASSLWVGGTSTLGYTF. The CDR3 nucleotides read TGTGCCAGCAGTTTATGGGTAGGGGGCACGAGTACCCTTGGCTACACCTTC.

V and J are TRBV5-1 and TRBJ1-1, with D hard to call. The CDR3 runs 13 residues. Germline assignment: CDR1 SGHRS and CDR2 YFSETQ. Trimming pared 4 bases from V and 0 bases from J, leaving 7 bases between. CDR3 sequence (DNA): TGCGCCAGCAGCAATGGCCTGAACACTGAAGCTTTCTTT. Protein product: CASSNGLNTEAFF.

The CDR3 sequence is CASSLGAPGANVLTF. In nucleotides, the CDR3 is TGTGCCAGCAGCTTAGGGGCGCCTGGGGCCAACGTCCTGACTTTC. This chain links TRBV7-2 with TRBJ2-6; the D is unclear. V was clipped by 1 base and J by 2 bases, with 6 bases between them. The germline V gene has CDR1 SGHTA and CDR2 FQGNSA. The CDR3 sequence is 15 residues long.